Each of the 7 T cell receptor beta chains below was sequenced from the same sample in a study of neurological immune-mediated disorders. MiXCR was run by TCRdb on the 5' RACE reads, yielding one entry per CDR3 protein. The sample records about 40,000 distinct CDR3 sequences, 2.5% being singletons. Sequences were obtained from PBMCs. The receptors come from a man between 45 and 60 years old with multiple sclerosis.

This clonotype has a count of ten or more. J is TRBJ1-1 and V is TRBV5-1; TRBD1 matches at 7 bases. This CDR3 spans 14 amino acids. V was clipped by 4 bases and J by 4 bases; unmatched bases: 7. Germline V gene sequence: CDR1 SGHRS, CDR2 YFSETQ. The DNA of the CDR3 is TGCGCCAGCAGCCCGGACAGGTGGGGCACTGAAGCTTTCTTT. Translation gives CASSPDRWGTEAFF.

This clonotype was seen ten or more times. The V and J genes are TRBV3-1 and TRBJ1-1; 8 nucleotides agree with TRBD1. This CDR3 has 13 residues. Germline loops: CDR1 LGHDT, CDR2 YNNKEL (reference sequence). The trim removed 5 bases at V and 5 bases at J, leaving 4 bases unmatched. Here the CDR3 reads CASSYTGGTEAFF. In DNA, the CDR3 is TGTGCCAGCAGCTATACAGGGGGTACTGAAGCTTTCTTT.

In this sample, this clonotype turned up many times. The chain couples TRBV2 to TRBJ1-2; D is unresolved. CDR3 length: 12 amino acids. Germline CDR1 SNHLY, CDR2 FYNNEI. Trimming left V 7 bases short and J 5 bases short, with 11 bases between. CDR3 region: CASKESAYGYTF. CDR3 nucleotide sequence: TGTGCCAGCAAAGAGTCAGCTTATGGCTACACCTTC.

This clonotype showed up many times. The CDR3 here is CASSFDTWSTEAFF. The CDR3 nucleotides read TGTGCCAGCAGTTTTGACACTTGGAGCACTGAAGCTTTCTTT. The rearrangement joins TRBV6-2 or TRBV6-3 to TRBJ1-1; D unresolved. The CDR3 spans 14 residues. V dropped 4 bases and J dropped 4 bases, with 13 bases sitting between them. Germline values: CDR1 MNHEY, CDR2 SVGEGT.

This clonotype was found many times. The J gene is TRBJ1-5, the V gene TRBV19, with 7 bases lining up with TRBD1. This CDR3 region has 14 residues. From germline, CDR1 is LNHDA and CDR2 SQIVND (reference sequence). Losses at the gene ends were 4 bases for V and 1 base for J; bases not matched to a gene: 1. The CDR3 sequence: CASSKTGSNQPQHF. CDR3 DNA: TGTGCCAGTAGTAAGACAGGGAGCAATCAGCCCCAGCATTTT.

This clonotype came up many times. The gene calls are TRBV20-1 and TRBJ1-5; no firm D call. The CDR3 sequence is 15 residues long. V lost 6 bases and J lost 1, with 16 bases in between. In germline, CDR1 is DFQATT, CDR2 SNEGSKA (reference sequence). The CDR3, as DNA: TGCAGTGCCCTATCGGGGAGGAGAAGCAATCAGCCCCAGCATTTT. Its protein product is CSALSGRRSNQPQHF.

This clonotype was observed at least ten times. V usage is TRBV5-1 and J usage is TRBJ2-7; TRBD1 matches 9 bases. This CDR3 is 17 amino acids long. V lost 2 bases, J lost 5 bases, and 14 bases stayed unmatched. In germline, CDR1 is SGHRS, CDR2 YFSETQ. The CDR3 is CASSFGYVGDRENEQYF. The CDR3 DNA reads as TGCGCCAGCAGCTTTGGTTATGTGGGGGACAGGGAAAACGAGCAGTACTTC.